Following are 22 T cell receptor beta chains from one sample sequenced in a study of response to subunit inactivated influenza vaccine. TCRdb re-derived calls from the RT-PCR reads in MiXCR, one entry per CDR3 protein. Here the sample spans approximately 300,000 distinct CDR3 sequences, 20% to 25% being singletons. The sample consisted of PBMCs from blood, taken 21 months after vaccination. Receptors originate from a man between 50 and 69 years old who received an inactivated influenza vaccine.

This clonotype was seen more than once but under ten times. The chain carries TRBV29-1 and TRBJ2-5, with D tentatively TRBD1 (5 bases). Deletions cut 1 base from V and 0 bases from J, with 15 bases between. This CDR3 has 16 amino acids. Germline-derived CDR1 and CDR2 are SQVTM and ANQGSEA. The CDR3 is CSVEVPTGRYQETQYF. CDR3 nucleotide sequence: TGCAGCGTTGAAGTTCCTACAGGCAGATACCAAGAGACCCAGTACTTC. Using reference TRBV29-1 and TRBJ2-5 for the parts outside the CDR3, the full variable domain is SAVISQKPSRDICQRGTSLTIQCQVDSQVTMMFWYRQQPGQSLTLIATANQGSEATYESGFVIDKFPISRPNLTFSTLTVSNMSPEDSSIYLCSVEVPTGRYQETQYFGPGTRLLVL.

This clonotype has a count of ten or more. The rearrangement joins TRBV7-6 to TRBJ1-5; 7 nucleotides line up with TRBD1. This CDR3 contains 14 residues. Germline assignment: CDR1 SGHVS and CDR2 FNYEAQ. The junction had 6 bases not matched to a gene; V was cut back by 4 bases and J by 6 bases. This chain's CDR3 is CASSSNPGGQPQHF. CDR3 bases: TGTGCCAGCAGCTCGAATCCAGGGGGTCAGCCCCAGCATTTT.

This chain connects TRBV20-1 to TRBJ2-7; tentatively, D is TRBD2 (5 bases). Per the germline V gene, CDR1 is DFQATT and CDR2 is SNEGSKA (reference sequence). CDR3 length: 13 residues. The ends were cut back, 3 bases at V and 0 bases at J, with 9 bases in the middle. CDR3 in amino acids: CSASYGISYEQYF. The CDR3 coding sequence is TGCAGTGCTAGTTACGGGATCTCCTACGAGCAGTACTTC.

The chain couples TRBV6-1 to TRBJ2-7; D gene ambiguous. The germline V gene encodes CDR1 MNHNS and CDR2 SASEGT. V gave up 5 bases and J gave up 1 base, with 12 bases separating them. The CDR3 is 14 residues long. CDR3 amino acids: CASSPKETSYEQYF. CDR3 sequence (DNA): TGTGCCAGCAGTCCCAAAGAAACTTCCTACGAGCAGTACTTC.

The chain employs TRBV15 and TRBJ2-3; D is undetermined. CDR1 LNHNV and CDR2 YYDKDF come from the germline V gene (reference sequence). V lost 0 bases and J 0 bases, leaving 13 bases between the germline ends. The CDR3 spans 17 residues. CDR3 bases: TGTGCCACCAGCAGAGAGTTGCGGATTTTAAGCACAGATACGCAGTATTTT. Protein sequence: CATSRELRILSTDTQYF. Based on the CDR3 plus reference TRBV15 and TRBJ2-3, the full variable domain is DAMVIQNPRYQVTQFGKPVTLSCSQTLNHNVMYWYQQKSSQAPKLLFHYYDKDFNNEADTPDNFQSRRPNTSFCFLDIRSPGLGDTAMYLCATSRELRILSTDTQYFGPGTRLTVL.

CDR3 bases: TGTGCCAGCAGTGGGGACGGGGGTAATCAGCCCCAGCATTTT. It is translated as CASSGDGGNQPQHF. The chain couples TRBV2 to TRBJ1-5, with TRBD1 as a possible D gene (5 bases). CDR1 SNHLY and CDR2 FYNNEI come from the germline V gene. Trimming cost V 4 bases and J 4 bases, with 11 bases left between them. The CDR3 consists of 14 residues.

The J gene is TRBJ2-7, the V gene TRBV4-1, with 9 bases lining up with TRBD1. The V and J ends lost 1 base and 4 bases, in that order; junction bases with no gene match: 5. The CDR3 consists of 15 residues. In germline, CDR1 is MGHRA, CDR2 YSYEKL. CDR3 nucleotides: TGCGCCAGCAGCCAAGCCGGGACAGGGTCGTACGAGCAGTACTTC. It translates to CASSQAGTGSYEQYF.

This clonotype is a singleton in its sample. This chain links TRBV12-3 or TRBV12-4 with TRBJ2-4, with D unclear. The CDR3 is 14 amino acids. Trimming left V 2 bases short and J 3 bases short, with 8 bases between. The CDR3 spells CASSLFLGKNIQYF. CDR3 DNA sequence: TGTGCCAGCAGTTTATTTCTAGGCAAAAACATTCAGTACTTC.

V and J are TRBV10-3 and TRBJ1-6; D gene ambiguous. This CDR3 region has 12 residues. Germline loops: CDR1 ENHRY, CDR2 SYGVKD. V was shortened by 4 bases and J by 7 bases, with 5 bases between the two germline ends. The CDR3 here is CAISVGNSPLHF. The CDR3 DNA reads TGTGCCATCAGTGTTGGGAATTCACCCCTCCACTTT.

This clonotype was observed a handful of times. The chain's CDR3 is CASRNVQGAWQPQHF. For the CDR3, the DNA is TGTGCCAGCCGCAACGTACAGGGGGCCTGGCAGCCCCAGCATTTT. V is TRBV6-1 and J is TRBJ1-5; 9 bases align to TRBD1. Germline V gene sequence: CDR1 MNHNS, CDR2 SASEGT. V dropped 8 bases and J dropped 7; count of bases not matched to a gene: 12. This CDR3 spans 15 amino acids.

The table lists this clonotype with a few counts. The V gene is TRBV7-6, the J gene TRBJ2-3; tentatively, D is TRBD2 (6 bases). The germline CDR1 and CDR2 sequences are SGHVS and FNYEAQ. The CDR3 is made up of 15 amino acids. The V and J ends lost 2 bases and 0 bases respectively, with 9 bases between them. CDR3 bases: TGTGCCAGCAGCTTATTAGCGGAGAGCACAGATACGCAGTATTTT. Translating gives CASSLLAESTDTQYF.

This sequence joins TRBV30 and TRBJ1-2; the D is unclear. Per the germline V gene, CDR1 is GTSNPN and CDR2 is SVGIG (reference sequence). The CDR3 covers 13 residues. Between the trimmed V and J ends, which lost 0 bases and 6 bases, there was a span of 11 bases. The CDR3 region has the DNA TGTGCCTGGAGTGTTAGTCGGGGTAATGGCTACACCTTC. Protein product: CAWSVSRGNGYTF. The full variable domain, its missing parts supplied by reference TRBV30 and TRBJ1-2, is SQTIHQWPATLVQPVGSPLSLECTVEGTSNPNLYWYRQAAGRGLQLLFYSVGIGQISSEVPQNLSASRPQDRQFILSSKKLLLSDSGFYLCAWSVSRGNGYTFGSGTRLTVV.

This clonotype has more than one count but fewer than ten. V usage is TRBV3-1 and J usage is TRBJ2-6; D assignment may be TRBD1 or TRBD2 (6 bases each). Trimming took 1 base from V and 0 from J, leaving 13 bases between them. The length of the CDR3 is 18 residues. The germline gives CDR1 LGHDT, CDR2 YNNKEL (reference sequence). CDR3 sequence: CASSQATGTLSGANVLTF. The CDR3 bases are TGTGCCAGCAGCCAAGCAACAGGGACTCTCTCTGGGGCCAACGTCCTGACTTTC.

This sequence joins TRBV12-3 or TRBV12-4 and TRBJ2-3; D ambiguous. V was shortened by 7 bases and J by 3 bases, with 8 bases between the two germline ends. This CDR3 region has 12 residues. The CDR3 reads CASTRLTDTQYF. Written as DNA, the CDR3 is TGTGCCAGCACCCGGCTGACAGATACGCAGTATTTT.

This chain links TRBV28 with TRBJ1-2; D is uncertain. Germline V lookup: CDR1 MDHEN, CDR2 SYDVKM. The CDR3 spans 14 residues. V lost 4 bases and J 3 bases, leaving 12 bases between the germline ends. CDR3 DNA: TGTGCCAGCAGTTCCTCCGGGATATACTATGGCTACACCTTC. Amino acid sequence: CASSSSGIYYGYTF.

The chain uses TRBV12-3 or TRBV12-4 and TRBJ2-7; 7 nucleotides agree with TRBD1. The CDR3 loop spans 17 amino acids. With 6 bases clipped from V and 6 bases from J, the junction kept 20 bases outside the gene matches. The CDR3 coding sequence is TGTGCCAGCAGCGGAGGAATAGCCGGGACAGCTTTCCCCGAGCAGTACTTC. It yields the protein CASSGGIAGTAFPEQYF.

V and J are TRBV9 and TRBJ2-3; a possible D gene is TRBD2 (6 bases). V lost 2 bases and J 1 base, leaving 17 bases between the germline ends. The CDR3 totals 17 residues. The germline V gene has CDR1 SGDLS and CDR2 YYNGEE. CDR3 sequence (DNA): TGTGCCAGCAGCGTGGCAATCTTTGGGGAGGGCACAGATACGCAGTATTTT. Translation: CASSVAIFGEGTDTQYF.

The chain employs TRBV25-1 and TRBJ1-6; D gene uncertain. The V gene lost 6 bases and the J gene lost 2 bases, with 11 bases spanning the gap. In germline, CDR1 is MGHDK, CDR2 SYGVNS. This CDR3 has 15 residues. CDR3 DNA: TGTGCCAGCAGAGGACCGGGCCCCTATAATTCACCCCTCCACTTT. Translated, it gives CASRGPGPYNSPLHF.

CDR3 in amino acids: CASSFGSTEAFF. The CDR3, as DNA: TGTGCCAGCAGCTTTGGGTCAACCGAAGCTTTCTTT. This chain joins TRBV7-9 and TRBJ1-1; D unclear. CDR1 is SEHNR and CDR2 is FQNEAQ in the germline V gene (reference sequence). The V end was cut by 3 bases, the J end by 8 bases, with 10 bases between. This CDR3 region has 12 residues.

This chain joins TRBV6-2 or TRBV6-3 and TRBJ2-7; 9 positions agree with TRBD1. The length of the CDR3 is 15 residues. The germline CDR1 and CDR2 sequences are MNHEY and SVGEGT. The junction had 14 bases not matched to a gene; V was cut back by 8 bases and J by 6 bases. The CDR3 here is CASQTTGTGRTEQYF. The CDR3 region has the DNA TGTGCCAGCCAAACTACCGGGACAGGGAGGACCGAGCAGTACTTC.

This clonotype was seen more than once but under ten times. The V call is TRBV7-8, the J call TRBJ2-1; D may be TRBD2 (7 bases). V shed 3 bases and J shed 4 bases, with 16 bases lying between them. Germline V CDR1 and CDR2: SGHVS, FQNEAQ. CDR3 size: 16 residues. Here the CDR3 DNA reads TGTGCCAGCAGCTTCCGCGGGGGAGGGGGGTACAATGAGCAGTTCTTC. Encoded protein: CASSFRGGGGYNEQFF.

This clonotype was picked up many times. This chain joins TRBV29-1 and TRBJ1-2; 7 nucleotides line up with TRBD1. Germline V CDR1 and CDR2: SQVTM, ANQGSEA. V shed 7 bases, J shed 5 bases, and the junction held 7 bases outside the gene matches. The CDR3 totals 12 residues. The DNA of the CDR3 is TGCAGCGGCGACAGGGCGGGATATGGCTACACCTTC. Residues: CSGDRAGYGYTF.